Described below is a single T cell receptor (beta chain) sequence and its context. This clonotype was seen a single time. The specificity of this receptor is unknown. At one end, the junction sequence differs from germline, possibly due to a read error. The data originate from a study of tumor-infiltrating lymphocytes in primary liver carcinoma listed by TCRdb under 2017. Notes on the research overall: Four to six patients with histopathologically diagnosed primary liver carcinoma underwent surgical resection in China between 2015 and March 2016. Samples yielded roughly 3.65 to 7.13 million productive TCRbeta reads; read depth did not differ significantly between tissue types. TCRbeta repertoire sequencing covered roughly 35 specimens from 5 patients: 25 or so tumor regions, 5 adjacent noncancerous liver tissues and 5 peripheral blood samples. Across five regions of each liver tumor, along with adjacent normal tissue and blood, the study brought together TCRbeta repertoire sequencing, expression microarrays and whole-exome sequencing. Repertoires from technical replicates were highly reproducible, with mean shared-clone rates near 0.89 and correlation coefficients above 0.98. Of the five patients (three men and two women, aged 30 to 69 years), four had hepatocellular carcinoma and one had combined HCC and intrahepatic cholangiocarcinoma. Tumors of the five patients were stage T1-T3 N0M0 with maximum diameters of roughly 4.2 to 11 cm.

Starting from roughly 540 ng total RNA, TCRbeta-specific cDNA was produced by reverse transcription with a constant-region primer and ProtoScript II reverse transcriptase. Three nested multiplex PCR rounds, following a slightly modified ARM-PCR procedure, were used to build the TCRbeta libraries. The first two PCR rounds used multiplex TRBV1-TRBV30 forward primers with a Cbeta reverse primer, each for 10 cycles. Sample barcodes and Illumina adapters were attached in a final 25-cycle PCR using Deep VentR polymerase. Before sequencing, amplicons of 200-500 bp were purified from gel using a QIAquick gel extraction kit. TCRbeta amplicons were sequenced on an Illumina HiSeq 2500 with 250-bp paired-end reads. In the original analysis: Reads were quality-trimmed with Trimmomatic v0.33, and paired reads were merged with FLASH v1.2.11 to recover full CDR3 sequences. MiGEC v1.2.1b assigned V, D and J germline segments to the rearranged TCRbeta sequences. VDJtools v1.0.0 computed clonotype statistics and Shannon-Wiener diversity indices. To cut down on sampling bias, every analysis after diversity analysis relied on just the 250 most abundant clonotypes from each sample. TCRdb applied fastp at Q25 and MiXCR to the public reads, then kept only in-frame beta chains. Each CDR3 protein gets just one entry, which takes the most common genes and DNA from the rows behind it. V and J calls and clone size were set by TCRdb, not the authors. The sample table lists more than 150,000 distinct CDR3 sequences, about 60% of them with a count of one. The ten top clones hold approximately 70% of the sample.

The CDR3 runs 13 amino acids, cysteine and phenylalanine included. Just CDR3 DNA is preserved here, 39 bases in frame from base 1. The germline V gene sets CDR1 to SGHRS and CDR2 to YFSETQ. TRIzol reagent was used to extract blood RNA from unsorted whole blood, while the DNeasy Blood & Tissue kit provided the germline DNA. Patients had chronic HBV infection and were treatment-naive at sampling. Before surgery, approximately 3.6 milliliters of peripheral blood were drawn into K2EDTA tubes. Results and caveats for the whole study, not just this receptor: Only the TCR beta chain was sequenced, so true repertoire diversity is likely underestimated because unpaired alpha chains were not captured. Consistent with antigen-driven expansion, pairs of tumor regions showed higher repertoire overlap (mean roughly 35%) than either tumor-adjacent pairs (approximately 17%) or tumor-blood pairs (around 14%). The top 250 clones accounted for a significantly greater share of the repertoire in tumors than in blood (p = 0.039). With just five patients in the study, the authors point out that the findings should be validated in a larger study. Because the samples were bulk and unsorted, CD4+ and CD8+ T cell repertoires could not be compared.

The chain was built from TRBV5-1 and TRBJ2-1, with no reliable assignment of the D segment. The source material was peripheral blood. The clonotype originates from a middle-aged man with primary liver carcinoma and hepatitis B virus infection. The sequenced DNA: TGCGCCAGCAGCGTTGGGTCCTTCAATGAGCAGGTCTTC. This codes for CASSVGSFNEQVF.